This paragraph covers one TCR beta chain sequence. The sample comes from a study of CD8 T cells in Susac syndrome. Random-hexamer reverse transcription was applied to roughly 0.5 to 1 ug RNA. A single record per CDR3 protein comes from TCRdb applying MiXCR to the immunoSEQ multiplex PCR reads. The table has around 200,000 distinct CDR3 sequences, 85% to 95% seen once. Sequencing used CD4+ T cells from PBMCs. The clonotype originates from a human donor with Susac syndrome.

This CDR3 is CSARANTEAFF. The CDR3, as DNA: TGCAGTGCTAGGGCGAACACTGAAGCTTTCTTT. This chain connects TRBV20-1 to TRBJ1-1; D is undetermined. Germline CDR1 reads DFQATT; CDR2 reads SNEGSKA (reference sequence). CDR3 length: 11 amino acids. Trimming took off 3 bases at V and 1 base at J, with 3 bases between the two ends.